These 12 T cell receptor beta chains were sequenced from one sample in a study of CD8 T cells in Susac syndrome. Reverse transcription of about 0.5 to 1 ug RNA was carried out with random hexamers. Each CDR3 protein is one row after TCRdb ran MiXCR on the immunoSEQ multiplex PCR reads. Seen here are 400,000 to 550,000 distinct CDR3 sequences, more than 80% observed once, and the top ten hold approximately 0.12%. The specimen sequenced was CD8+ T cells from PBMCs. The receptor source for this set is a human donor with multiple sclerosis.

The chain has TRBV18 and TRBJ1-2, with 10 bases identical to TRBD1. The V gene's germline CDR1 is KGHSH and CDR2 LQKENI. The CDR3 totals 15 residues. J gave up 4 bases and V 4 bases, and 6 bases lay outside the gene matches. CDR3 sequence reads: CASSLTGGVSYGYTF. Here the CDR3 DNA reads TGTGCCAGCTCACTGACAGGGGGCGTGAGCTATGGCTACACCTTC.

The CDR3 bases are TGTGCCAGCTCACCACCTGGGATGGGCAGGGGAACAGATACGCAGTATTTT. Translated: CASSPPGMGRGTDTQYF. The genes are TRBV18 and TRBJ2-3; possible D gene TRBD1, 6 bases. CDR1 and CDR2 (germline): KGHSH, LQKENI. Trimming left V 0 bases short and J 3 bases short, with 16 bases between. The CDR3 spans 17 residues.

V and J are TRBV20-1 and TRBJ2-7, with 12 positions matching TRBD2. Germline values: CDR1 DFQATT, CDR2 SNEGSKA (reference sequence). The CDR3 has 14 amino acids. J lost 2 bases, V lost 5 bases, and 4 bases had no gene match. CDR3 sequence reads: CSAFTSGRPYEQYF. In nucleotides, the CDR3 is TGCAGTGCTTTTACTAGCGGGAGGCCCTACGAGCAGTACTTC.

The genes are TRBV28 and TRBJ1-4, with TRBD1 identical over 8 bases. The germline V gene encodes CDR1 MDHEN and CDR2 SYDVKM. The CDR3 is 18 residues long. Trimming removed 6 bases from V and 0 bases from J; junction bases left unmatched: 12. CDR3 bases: TGTGCCAGCAGCATTCCCTCAGGGGGCTATGCAACTAATGAAAAACTGTTTTTT. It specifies CASSIPSGGYATNEKLFF.

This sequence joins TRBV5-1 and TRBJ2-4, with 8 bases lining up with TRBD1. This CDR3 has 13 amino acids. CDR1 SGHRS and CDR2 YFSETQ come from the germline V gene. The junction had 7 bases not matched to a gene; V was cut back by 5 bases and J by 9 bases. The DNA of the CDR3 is TGCGCCAGCAGACCTTCGGGACAGGTCATTCAGTACTTC. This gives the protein CASRPSGQVIQYF.

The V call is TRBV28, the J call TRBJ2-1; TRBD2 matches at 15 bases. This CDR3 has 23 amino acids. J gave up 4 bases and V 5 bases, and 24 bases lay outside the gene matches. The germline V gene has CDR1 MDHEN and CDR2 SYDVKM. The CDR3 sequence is CASSPSSPPGLAGGGTVYNEQFF. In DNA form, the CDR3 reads TGTGCCAGCAGTCCCTCATCCCCCCCGGGACTAGCGGGAGGAGGGACAGTTTACAATGAGCAGTTCTTC.

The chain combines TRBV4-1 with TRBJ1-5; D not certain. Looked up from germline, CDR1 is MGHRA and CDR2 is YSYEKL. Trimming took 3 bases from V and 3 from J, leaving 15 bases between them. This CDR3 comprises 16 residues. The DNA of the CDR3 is TGCGCCAGCAGCCAGACCATGAAGGGTGACAATCAGCCCCAGCATTTT. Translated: CASSQTMKGDNQPQHF.

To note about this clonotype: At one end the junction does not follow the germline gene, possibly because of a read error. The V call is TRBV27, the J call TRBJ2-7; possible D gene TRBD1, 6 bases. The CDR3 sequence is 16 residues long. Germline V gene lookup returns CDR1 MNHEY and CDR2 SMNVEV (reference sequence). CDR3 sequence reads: CASSLDRDTSSCEQYF. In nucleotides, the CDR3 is TGTGCCAGCAGTCTCGACCGGGACACAAGCTCCTGCGAGCAGTACTTC.

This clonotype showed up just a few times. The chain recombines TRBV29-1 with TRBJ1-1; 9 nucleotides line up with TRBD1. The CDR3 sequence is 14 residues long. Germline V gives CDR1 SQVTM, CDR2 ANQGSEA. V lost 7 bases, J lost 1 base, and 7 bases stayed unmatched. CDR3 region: CSARGQGPNTEAFF. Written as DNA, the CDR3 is TGCAGCGCCCGAGGACAGGGGCCGAACACTGAAGCTTTCTTT.

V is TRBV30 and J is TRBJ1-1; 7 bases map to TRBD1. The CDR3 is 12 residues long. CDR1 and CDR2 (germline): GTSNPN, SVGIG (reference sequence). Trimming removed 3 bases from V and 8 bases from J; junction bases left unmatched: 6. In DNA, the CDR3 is TGTGCCTGGAGCGCTACAGGGGTCGAAGCTTTCTTT. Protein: CAWSATGVEAFF.

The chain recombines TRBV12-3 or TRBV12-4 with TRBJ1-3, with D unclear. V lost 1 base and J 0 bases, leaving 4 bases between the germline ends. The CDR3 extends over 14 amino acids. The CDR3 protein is CASSLGVSGNTIYF. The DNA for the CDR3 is TGTGCCAGCAGTTTAGGGGTCTCTGGAAACACCATATATTTT.

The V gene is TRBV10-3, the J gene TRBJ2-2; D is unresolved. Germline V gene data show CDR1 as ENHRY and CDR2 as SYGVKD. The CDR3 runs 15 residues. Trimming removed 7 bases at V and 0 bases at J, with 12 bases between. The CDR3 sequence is CAIKAPGPNTGELFF. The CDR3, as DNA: TGTGCCATCAAAGCCCCCGGGCCGAACACCGGGGAGCTGTTTTTT.